The 5 T cell receptor beta chains listed next were all sequenced from one sample in a study of blood T cell repertoires in COVID-19. Clones were read by immunoSEQ multiplex PCR, and TCRdb kept only the in-frame ones, dropping some. This table has under 300,000 clones, roughly 84% appearing once. Sequenced input: PBMCs or T cells enriched from blood (not recorded which). These receptors all come from a woman aged 45 to 65 who had been exposed to COVID-19.

The rearrangement joins TRBV18 to TRBJ2-2; weak D call: TRBD1 (6 bases). Trimming shortened V by 2 bases and J by 8 bases, and 9 bases separated the two germline ends. CDR1 is KGHSH and CDR2 is LQKENI in the germline V gene. The CDR3 is made up of 13 amino acids. CDR3 loop: CASSPRQAGELFF. CDR3 in DNA: TGTGCCAGCTCACCAAGACAGGCGGGGGAGCTGTTTTTT.

The chain links TRBV5-1 to TRBJ1-2, with a possible D match to TRBD1 (5 bases). Germline lookup yields CDR1 SGHRS and CDR2 YFSETQ. The ends were cut back, 0 bases at V and 14 bases at J, with 11 bases in the middle. The CDR3 runs to 11 residues. CDR3 sequence reads: CASSLEGLRTF. CDR3 DNA sequence: TGCGCCAGCAGCTTGGAGGGACTAAGGACCTTC.

This clone appeared once. The chain recombines TRBV11-1 with TRBJ1-1; the D gene is possibly TRBD1 (5 bases). Germline CDR1 and CDR2: SGHAT and FQDESV (reference sequence). Trimming pared 3 bases from V and 1 base from J, leaving 9 bases between. This CDR3 contains 14 residues. The DNA of the CDR3 is TGTGCCAGCAGCTTCGACAGTTCGAACACTGAAGCTTTCTTT. It codes for CASSFDSSNTEAFF.

The gene calls are TRBV29-1 and TRBJ2-1; 9 bases line up with TRBD1. The V segment lost 1 base and the J segment 7 bases; nucleotides outside the gene matches: 11. CDR3 length equals 16 residues. Germline values: CDR1 SQVTM, CDR2 ANQGSEA. DNA of the CDR3: TGCAGCGTTGAAGTGCTCCGGGACAGGGACTCAAATGAGCAGTTCTTC. Its protein product is CSVEVLRDRDSNEQFF.

The chain combines TRBV5-6 with TRBJ2-5, with TRBD2 identical over 8 bases. CDR1 SGHDT and CDR2 YYEEEE come from the germline V gene. V gave up 0 bases and J gave up 1 base; unmatched junction bases: 5. CDR3 length: 16 amino acids. For the CDR3, the DNA is TGTGCCAGCAGCTTGGCGGGGGGGCTCCCCCAAGAGACCCAGTACTTC. Encoded protein: CASSLAGGLPQETQYF.